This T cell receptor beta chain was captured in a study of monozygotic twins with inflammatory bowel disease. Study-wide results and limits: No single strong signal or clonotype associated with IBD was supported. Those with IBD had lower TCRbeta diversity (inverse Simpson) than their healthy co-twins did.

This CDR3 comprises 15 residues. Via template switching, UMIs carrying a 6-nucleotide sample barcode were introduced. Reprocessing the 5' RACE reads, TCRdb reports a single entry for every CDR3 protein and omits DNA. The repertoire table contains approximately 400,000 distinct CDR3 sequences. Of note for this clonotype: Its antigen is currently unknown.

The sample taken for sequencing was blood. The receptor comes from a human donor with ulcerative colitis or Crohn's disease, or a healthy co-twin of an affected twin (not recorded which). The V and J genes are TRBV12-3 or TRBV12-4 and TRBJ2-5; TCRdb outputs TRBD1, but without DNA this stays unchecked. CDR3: CASSLGAGFLETQYF.